These T cell receptor beta chains were read from a single sample in a study of shared clonotypes between healthy human individuals. Repertoires were generated with immunoSEQ multiplex PCR, while TCRdb's copy carries only in-frame clones and drops some. The sample records under 650,000 clones, 90% to 96% being singletons. The material sequenced was naive CD4+ T cells sorted from blood. Every receptor here comes from a woman aged 30 to 39 in good health. The CDR3 runs from the conserved cysteine through the conserved F or W. The order of the fields is D gene, V gene, J gene, clone size, CDR3 DNA, CDR3 protein. D genes are given only for firm matches. Clone size is given for some rows only: seen once, a few or many times, or a class if the clone is expanded.

D gene: TRBD1; V gene: TRBV5-5; J gene: TRBJ1-5; clone size: NA; CDR3 DNA: TGTGCCAGCAGCCCGGGACAGCGGAATCAGCCCCAGCATTTT; CDR3 protein: CASSPGQRNQPQHF
D gene: TRBD1; V gene: TRBV2; J gene: TRBJ1-5; clone size: NA; CDR3 DNA: TGTGCCAGCAGTGACCAGGGGGTAACAACGTCCCAGCATTTT; CDR3 protein: CASSDQGVTTSQHF
D gene: TRBD1; V gene: TRBV28; J gene: TRBJ1-5; clone size: NA; CDR3 DNA: TGTGCCAGCATCCGAGAGGGGGCGGGTCAGCCCCAGCATTTT; CDR3 protein: CASIREGAGQPQHF
D gene: TRBD1; V gene: TRBV6-1; J gene: TRBJ1-1; clone size: NA; CDR3 DNA: TGTGCCAGCAGTTTGGAAGGGGGCTGGAACACTGAAGCTTTCTTT; CDR3 protein: CASSLEGGWNTEAFF
D gene: NA; V gene: TRBV4-2; J gene: TRBJ2-1; clone size: NA; CDR3 DNA: TGTGCCAGCAGCCAAGCCTCCCCGGCGGTGGGTAATGAGCAGTTCTTC; CDR3 protein: CASSQASPAVGNEQFF
D gene: NA; V gene: TRBV6-6; J gene: TRBJ1-1; clone size: NA; CDR3 DNA: TGTGCCAGCAGTTACTCGGGAGCGGAAGAAGCTTTCTTT; CDR3 protein: CASSYSGAEEAFF
D gene: NA; V gene: TRBV4-1; J gene: TRBJ1-1; clone size: NA; CDR3 DNA: TGCGCCAGCAGCCGACAGGCCGGGACTGAAGCTTTCTTT; CDR3 protein: CASSRQAGTEAFF
D gene: TRBD1; V gene: TRBV28; J gene: TRBJ1-2; clone size: NA; CDR3 DNA: TGTGCCAGCAGTTTATTCGAGGGGGCGAGTGCCTACACCTTC; CDR3 protein: CASSLFEGASAYTF
D gene: NA; V gene: TRBV19; J gene: TRBJ1-3; clone size: NA; CDR3 DNA: TGTGCCAGTAGTGGGCCGTATGGAAACACCATATATTTT; CDR3 protein: CASSGPYGNTIYF
D gene: NA; V gene: TRBV18; J gene: TRBJ1-5; clone size: NA; CDR3 DNA: TGTGCCAGCTCACCAGGGGATCGGCAGCCCCAGCATTTT; CDR3 protein: CASSPGDRQPQHF
D gene: TRBD2; V gene: TRBV28; J gene: TRBJ2-3; clone size: once; CDR3 DNA: TGTGCCAGCAGTTTAAACGGACTAGCGGGAGCAGATACGCAGTATTTT; CDR3 protein: CASSLNGLAGADTQYF
D gene: NA; V gene: TRBV19; J gene: TRBJ1-5; clone size: NA; CDR3 DNA: TGTGCCAGTACCACTGACAGGTGGAATCAGCCCCAGCATTTT; CDR3 protein: CASTTDRWNQPQHF
D gene: TRBD2; V gene: TRBV30; J gene: TRBJ2-7; clone size: NA; CDR3 DNA: TGTGCCTGGAGCGTAGGACTAGCGTCGAACTACGAGCAGTACTTC; CDR3 protein: CAWSVGLASNYEQYF
D gene: NA; V gene: TRBV6-5; J gene: TRBJ1-5; clone size: NA; CDR3 DNA: TGTGCCAGCAGGGCCGACCGGGGTACCAATCAGCCCCAGCATTTT; CDR3 protein: CASRADRGTNQPQHF
D gene: NA; V gene: TRBV19; J gene: TRBJ2-7; clone size: NA; CDR3 DNA: TGTGCCAGTAGTCGAAACCCGGGTGAGGAGCAGTACTTC; CDR3 protein: CASSRNPGEEQYF
D gene: TRBD1; V gene: TRBV4-1; J gene: TRBJ2-7; clone size: NA; CDR3 DNA: TGCGCCAGCAGCTGGGGCCCGGGACAGGGGGCAATCGAGCAGTACTTC; CDR3 protein: CASSWGPGQGAIEQYF
D gene: NA; V gene: TRBV19; J gene: TRBJ2-3; clone size: NA; CDR3 DNA: TGTGCCAGTAGTATGGGAGATACGCAGTATTTT; CDR3 protein: CASSMGDTQYF
D gene: TRBD1; V gene: TRBV28; J gene: TRBJ1-2; clone size: NA; CDR3 DNA: TGTGCCAGCAGTTTCCCAGGGGGCGTTGCCTATGGCTACACCTTC; CDR3 protein: CASSFPGGVAYGYTF
D gene: TRBD2; V gene: TRBV27; J gene: TRBJ2-1; clone size: NA; CDR3 DNA: TGTGCCAGCAGTTCAAGACTAGCGGGACACAATGAGCAGTTCTTC; CDR3 protein: CASSSRLAGHNEQFF
D gene: TRBD2; V gene: TRBV19; J gene: TRBJ2-1; clone size: NA; CDR3 DNA: TGTGCCAGTACTGGACTAGCGGTCCCGGACAATGAGCAGTTCTTC; CDR3 protein: CASTGLAVPDNEQFF
D gene: TRBD1; V gene: TRBV28; J gene: TRBJ2-7; clone size: NA; CDR3 DNA: TGTGCCACCCAACCTGAGGGATCGGGACAGTACGAGCAGTACTTC; CDR3 protein: CATQPEGSGQYEQYF
D gene: NA; V gene: TRBV28; J gene: TRBJ2-1; clone size: NA; CDR3 DNA: TGTGCCAGCAGTTTGGCCAGTACATACAATGAGCAGTTCTTC; CDR3 protein: CASSLASTYNEQFF
D gene: NA; V gene: TRBV5-4; J gene: TRBJ1-2; clone size: NA; CDR3 DNA: TGTGCCAGCAGCTTTGGGAGGGCGTTTGGCTACACCTTC; CDR3 protein: CASSFGRAFGYTF
D gene: NA; V gene: TRBV19; J gene: TRBJ2-4; clone size: NA; CDR3 DNA: TGTGCCAGTAGCCCTATAGGGCTGGGAGCCAAAAACATTCAGTACTTC; CDR3 protein: CASSPIGLGAKNIQYF
D gene: NA; V gene: TRBV28; J gene: TRBJ1-4; clone size: NA; CDR3 DNA: TGTGCCAGCAGCGCCCCACAGAGCCCTAATGAAAAACTGTTTTTT; CDR3 protein: CASSAPQSPNEKLFF
D gene: NA; V gene: TRBV28; J gene: TRBJ1-4; clone size: once; CDR3 DNA: TGTGCCAGCAGCGACAGCTCACTTAAAGTTTCAACTAATGAAAAACTGTTTTTT; CDR3 protein: CASSDSSLKVSTNEKLFF
D gene: TRBD1; V gene: TRBV19; J gene: TRBJ2-2; clone size: NA; CDR3 DNA: TGTGCCAGTAGTAGGGACAGGGCTAACACCGGGGAGCTGTTTTTT; CDR3 protein: CASSRDRANTGELFF
D gene: NA; V gene: TRBV7-9; J gene: TRBJ2-3; clone size: NA; CDR3 DNA: TGTGCCAGCCGCCGGGACTCCACAGATACGCAGTATTTT; CDR3 protein: CASRRDSTDTQYF
D gene: TRBD2; V gene: TRBV7-3; J gene: TRBJ2-1; clone size: NA; CDR3 DNA: TGTGCCAGCAGCCGACTAGCGGGAGGAGCCTACAATGAGCAGTTCTTC; CDR3 protein: CASSRLAGGAYNEQFF
D gene: NA; V gene: TRBV7-5; J gene: TRBJ2-7; clone size: NA; CDR3 DNA: TGTGCCAGCAGCTTACATTCCTACGAGCAGTACTTC; CDR3 protein: CASSLHSYEQYF
D gene: NA; V gene: TRBV28; J gene: TRBJ2-5; clone size: NA; CDR3 DNA: TGTGCCAGCAGGGAAGGATCCGAAAGACGACGGGAAATAAACTTC; CDR3 protein: CASREGSERRREINF
D gene: TRBD1; V gene: TRBV7-2; J gene: TRBJ2-7; clone size: NA; CDR3 DNA: TGTGCCAGCAGCTTAAGTACGGACAGGGGAATTGGCTACGAGCAGTACTTC; CDR3 protein: CASSLSTDRGIGYEQYF
D gene: TRBD1; V gene: TRBV30; J gene: TRBJ1-4; clone size: once; CDR3 DNA: TGTGCCTCGTTGAACAGGGGCGGCGGCGAAAAACTGTTTTTT; CDR3 protein: CASLNRGGGEKLFF
D gene: NA; V gene: TRBV28; J gene: TRBJ2-7; clone size: NA; CDR3 DNA: TGTGCCAGCAGTGCACAGGACAGACGCGAGCAGTACTTC; CDR3 protein: CASSAQDRREQYF
D gene: NA; V gene: TRBV9; J gene: TRBJ1-1; clone size: NA; CDR3 DNA: TGTGCCAGCGGAGCAGGGGAGTCGGCTTTCTTT; CDR3 protein: CASGAGESAFF
D gene: NA; V gene: TRBV19; J gene: TRBJ1-1; clone size: NA; CDR3 DNA: TGTGCCAGTAGACCGGGAAGGGGTTCTGAAGCTTTCTTT; CDR3 protein: CASRPGRGSEAFF
D gene: NA; V gene: TRBV4-1; J gene: TRBJ1-1; clone size: NA; CDR3 DNA: TGCGCCAGCAGCCAAGGGTCAGGCGCTCGAGCTTTCTTT; CDR3 protein: CASSQGSGARAFF
D gene: NA; V gene: TRBV28; J gene: TRBJ1-6; clone size: once; CDR3 DNA: TGTGCCAGCAGTTTATGGGACACAGGACGATCACCCCTCCACTTT; CDR3 protein: CASSLWDTGRSPLHF
D gene: NA; V gene: TRBV9; J gene: TRBJ2-1; clone size: NA; CDR3 DNA: TGTGCCAGCAGCGTAGACGCCTACAATGAGCAGTTCTTC; CDR3 protein: CASSVDAYNEQFF
D gene: TRBD2; V gene: TRBV5-1; J gene: TRBJ2-1; clone size: NA; CDR3 DNA: TGCGCCAGCAGCTCCAGTAGCGGGGCGAATGAGCAGTTCTTC; CDR3 protein: CASSSSSGANEQFF
D gene: NA; V gene: TRBV5-4; J gene: TRBJ1-2; clone size: NA; CDR3 DNA: TGTGCCAGCAGCTTGGCCGGCTTTGGTGGCTACACCTTC; CDR3 protein: CASSLAGFGGYTF
D gene: NA; V gene: TRBV7-2; J gene: TRBJ2-3; clone size: NA; CDR3 DNA: TGTGCCAGCACCCGGGGTGGGACAGATACGCAGTATTTT; CDR3 protein: CASTRGGTDTQYF
D gene: TRBD1; V gene: TRBV19; J gene: TRBJ2-5; clone size: NA; CDR3 DNA: TGTGCCAGTCAAAACTCCGGGACAGGGGGTCCCCAGTACTTC; CDR3 protein: CASQNSGTGGPQYF
D gene: TRBD2; V gene: TRBV11-2; J gene: TRBJ2-7; clone size: NA; CDR3 DNA: TGTGCCAGCAGCCCGGGGCTAGCGGGAGGCGGGGACGAGCAGTACTTC; CDR3 protein: CASSPGLAGGGDEQYF
D gene: NA; V gene: TRBV11-2; J gene: TRBJ2-3; clone size: NA; CDR3 DNA: TGTGCCAGCAGCTTAGTGCTTGTGGGGATTGATACGCAGTATTTT; CDR3 protein: CASSLVLVGIDTQYF
D gene: NA; V gene: TRBV5-1; J gene: TRBJ2-5; clone size: NA; CDR3 DNA: TGCGCCAGCAGCAACAACCCCGGGACGGTGGTAGAGACCCAGTACTTC; CDR3 protein: CASSNNPGTVVETQYF
D gene: NA; V gene: TRBV28; J gene: TRBJ2-2; clone size: NA; CDR3 DNA: TGTGCCAGCAGTTCCCCTCCTCCGAACACCGGGGAGCTGTTTTTT; CDR3 protein: CASSSPPPNTGELFF
D gene: NA; V gene: TRBV7-9; J gene: TRBJ1-2; clone size: NA; CDR3 DNA: TGTGCCAGCAGCTTAGGGTACTATGGCTACACCTTC; CDR3 protein: CASSLGYYGYTF
D gene: TRBD1; V gene: TRBV10-3; J gene: TRBJ1-1; clone size: NA; CDR3 DNA: TGTGCCATCAGGCGGGCAGGGGGCGGGAACACTGAAGCTTTCTTT; CDR3 protein: CAIRRAGGGNTEAFF
D gene: NA; V gene: TRBV28; J gene: TRBJ2-2; clone size: once; CDR3 DNA: TGTGCCAGCAGTTTATACTTGACCGGGGAGCTGTTTTTT; CDR3 protein: CASSLYLTGELFF
D gene: NA; V gene: TRBV28; J gene: TRBJ2-1; clone size: NA; CDR3 DNA: NA; CDR3 protein: CASSSSDRGHNEQFF
D gene: NA; V gene: TRBV28; J gene: TRBJ2-4; clone size: once; CDR3 DNA: TGTGCCAGCACCCCGCCGGCGGAGACGGAGCCTCAGTACTTC; CDR3 protein: CASTPPAETEPQYF
D gene: NA; V gene: TRBV19; J gene: TRBJ1-1; clone size: once; CDR3 DNA: TGTGCCAGTAGTCATTCGAGACGATTAACTGGAGAAGCTTTCTTT; CDR3 protein: CASSHSRRLTGEAFF
D gene: NA; V gene: TRBV7-2; J gene: TRBJ1-5; clone size: NA; CDR3 DNA: TGTGCCAGCAGCTTATCCGGGGCGGATCCTAGCAATCAGCCCCAGCATTTT; CDR3 protein: CASSLSGADPSNQPQHF
D gene: NA; V gene: TRBV18; J gene: TRBJ1-4; clone size: once; CDR3 DNA: TGTGCCAGCTCACCCACAAAGGAAAAACTGTTTTTT; CDR3 protein: CASSPTKEKLFF
D gene: TRBD2; V gene: TRBV7-3; J gene: TRBJ2-7; clone size: NA; CDR3 DNA: TGTGCCAGCAGCCGAGGCCTAGCGGGAGATTACGAGCAGTACTTC; CDR3 protein: CASSRGLAGDYEQYF